Shown below are 4 T cell receptor beta chains from a single sample sequenced in a study of blood T cell repertoires in COVID-19. The method was immunoSEQ multiplex PCR; TCRdb's version includes in-frame clones alone and lacks a portion of them. The sample has hundreds of thousands of clones, more than 75% seen once. The source material was peripheral blood. These receptors originate from a woman in her forties who had recovered from COVID-19.

V and J are TRBV5-8 and TRBJ1-1; tentatively, D is TRBD1 (5 bases). The CDR3 has 13 amino acids. From germline, CDR1 is SGHTS and CDR2 YDEGEE. V was trimmed by 3 bases and J by 5 bases, leaving 11 bases between them. The CDR3 spells CASSSSGLTEAFF. CDR3 nucleotide sequence: TGTGCCAGCAGCTCCTCAGGGTTGACTGAAGCTTTCTTT.

J is TRBJ2-2 and V is TRBV6-2 or TRBV6-3; tentatively, D is TRBD1 (6 bases). CDR1 and CDR2 (germline): MNHEY, SVGEGT. V was shortened by 5 bases and J by 7 bases, with 11 bases between the two germline ends. The length of the CDR3 is 13 residues. CDR3 sequence: CASSPQGVGELFF. The CDR3 DNA is TGTGCCAGCAGTCCACAGGGCGTCGGGGAGCTGTTTTTT.

The chain uses TRBV5-4 and TRBJ2-5; unclear D gene. From germline, CDR1 is SGHNT and CDR2 YYREEE (reference sequence). CDR3 length equals 15 residues. Trimming pared 0 bases from V and 1 base from J, leaving 10 bases between. The CDR3 DNA reads TGTGCCAGCAGCTTGGCCACCGCGGCCCAAGAGACCCAGTACTTC. It specifies CASSLATAAQETQYF.

This chain connects TRBV7-9 to TRBJ1-6, with 9 nucleotides matching TRBD1. CDR1 and CDR2 from the germline V gene are SEHNR and FQNEAQ (reference sequence). The CDR3 runs to 17 residues. J gave up 0 bases and V 5 bases, and 5 bases lay outside the gene matches. CDR3 sequence (DNA): TGTGCCAGCAGCGCCGGGACAGGGCCCTCCTATAATTCACCCCTCCACTTT. As protein: CASSAGTGPSYNSPLHF.